This T cell receptor (beta chain) was recorded in a study of cytomegalovirus exposure and HLA in healthy donors. Findings and caveats of the study: Reports described diagnosis of cytomegalovirus status by the classifier as highly specific and sensitive. As confirmed in vitro, a few CMV-associated chains were specific for CMV antigens.

Remarks on this clone: Its cognate antigen is unknown.

Germline values: CDR1 LNHDA, CDR2 SQIVND (reference sequence). The CDR3 spans 11 residues. Primers: 60 Vbeta forward and 13 Jbeta reverse. The repertoire was sequenced with immunoSEQ multiplex PCR; TCRdb's copy has only in-frame clones and lacks some. The sample has over 130,000 clones, 61% seen once. This chain connects TRBV19 to TRBJ2-1, with 8 bases fitting TRBD2. The origin of this receptor is a male donor in good health and CMV-seronegative. Sequencing input: PBMCs. CDR3 coding DNA: TGTGCGGTAGCGGGGTATGGTGAGCAGTTCTTC. Translating it yields CAVAGYGEQFF.